Following are 5 T cell receptor beta chains from one sample sequenced in a study of T cell responses to AZD1222 COVID-19 vaccine. Sequencing was performed with immunoSEQ multiplex PCR; in TCRdb, only in-frame clones are kept and a portion is missing. The table has about 180,000 clones, approximately 90% seen once; the top ten hold approximately 2.5%. Sequencing used peripheral blood, obtained on day 0 of AZD1222 vaccination. The source of these receptors is an adult in good health.

The chain combines TRBV6-1 with TRBJ1-1; 8 bases fit TRBD1. With 3 bases clipped from V and 4 bases from J, the junction kept 10 bases outside the gene matches. Germline V gene sequence: CDR1 MNHNS, CDR2 SASEGT. CDR3 length equals 16 residues. As DNA, the CDR3 is TGTGCCAGCAGTGAGACCAGGGGGCAGCTTGTCACTGAAGCTTTCTTT. It encodes CASSETRGQLVTEAFF.

The gene calls are TRBV2 and TRBJ2-1; TRBD1 matches at 8 bases. The CDR3 consists of 16 residues. CDR1 is SNHLY, CDR2 FYNNEI, per germline. Trimming removed 3 bases from V and 6 bases from J; junction bases left unmatched: 10. The CDR3 is CASSEIRTGSSNEQFF. As DNA, the CDR3 is TGTGCCAGCAGTGAGATCCGGACAGGGTCTTCCAATGAGCAGTTCTTC.

The V and J genes are TRBV30 and TRBJ2-3, with D tentatively TRBD1 (6 bases). The CDR3 contains 15 residues. Trimming took 1 base from V and 2 from J, leaving 13 bases between them. The V gene's germline CDR1 is GTSNPN and CDR2 SVGIG (reference sequence). CDR3 in DNA: TGTGCCTGGAGTGCCCAGGGGATCTCCACAGATACGCAGTATTTT. Residues: CAWSAQGISTDTQYF.

The chain joins TRBV6-5 to TRBJ1-2; 7 nucleotides match TRBD1. Trimming cost V 6 bases and J 2 bases; bases outside gene matches: 9. The CDR3 consists of 15 residues. CDR1 and CDR2 from the germline V gene are MNHEY and SVGAGI. The CDR3 protein is CASRGGNRGNYGYTF. The CDR3 region has the DNA TGTGCCAGCAGGGGGGGAAACAGGGGAAACTATGGCTACACCTTC.

A few counts support this clone. This chain connects TRBV12-3 or TRBV12-4 to TRBJ1-2; D is ambiguous. The germline V and J ends were trimmed by 7 bases and 5 bases, with 8 bases remaining between them. This CDR3 comprises 11 residues. CDR3 nucleotides: TGTGCCAGCACCTCAGCGTATGGCTACACCTTC. It is translated as CASTSAYGYTF.